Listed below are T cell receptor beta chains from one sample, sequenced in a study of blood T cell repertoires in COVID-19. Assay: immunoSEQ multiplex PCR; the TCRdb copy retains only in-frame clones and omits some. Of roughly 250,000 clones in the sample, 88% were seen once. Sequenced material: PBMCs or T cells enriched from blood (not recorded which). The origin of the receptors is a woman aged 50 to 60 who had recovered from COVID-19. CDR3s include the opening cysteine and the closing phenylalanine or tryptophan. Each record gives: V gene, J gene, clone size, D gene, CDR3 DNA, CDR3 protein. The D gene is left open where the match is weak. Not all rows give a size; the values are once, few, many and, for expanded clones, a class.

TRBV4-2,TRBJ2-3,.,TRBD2,TGTGCCAGCAGCCAAGAGGGTGGGAGCGGGAGGGCCAAAGATACGCAGTATTTT,CASSQEGGSGRAKDTQYF
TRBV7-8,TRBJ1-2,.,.,TGTGCCAGCAGCTTAGGGAGGATGTTAGCTAACTATGGCTACACCTTC,CASSLGRMLANYGYTF
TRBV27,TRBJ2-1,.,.,TGTGCCAGCAGCCTCGGAGGACAGTCCTACAATGAGCAGTTCTTC,CASSLGGQSYNEQFF
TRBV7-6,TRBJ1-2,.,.,TGTGCCAGCAGCGACAGTTACTATGGCTACACCTTC,CASSDSYYGYTF
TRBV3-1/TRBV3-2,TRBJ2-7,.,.,TGTGCCAGCAGCCGCTCCGGGACTGGAAACTACGAGCAGTACTTC,CASSRSGTGNYEQYF
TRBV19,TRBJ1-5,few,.,TGTGCCAGTAACCCCCAGCAGGGAAATCAGCCCCAGCATTTT,CASNPQQGNQPQHF
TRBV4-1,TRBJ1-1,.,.,TGCGCCAGCAGCCAAGTGGGCGCTGAAGCTTTCTTT,CASSQVGAEAFF
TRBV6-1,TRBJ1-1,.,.,TGTGCCAGCAGTGAAGTCCCATTTAGTGAAGCTTTCTTT,CASSEVPFSEAFF
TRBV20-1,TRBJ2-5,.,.,TGCAGTGCTACGAGGCAAGAGACCCAGTACTTC,CSATRQETQYF
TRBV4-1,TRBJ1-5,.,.,TGCGCCAGCAGCCAAGAAACACGCCCAGGGGCTTACAATCAGCCCCAGCATTTT,CASSQETRPGAYNQPQHF
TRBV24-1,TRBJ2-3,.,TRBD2,TGTGCCACCAGTGATGGGACTAGCGGGAGTTTGGGGGATACGCAGTATTTT,CATSDGTSGSLGDTQYF
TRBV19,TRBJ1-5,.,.,TGTGCCAGTAGTTTCCCAGGGCAGGATCAGCCCCAGCATTTT,CASSFPGQDQPQHF
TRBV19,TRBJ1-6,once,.,TGTGCCAGTAGTATAGCCCGGACAGATAATTCACCCCTCCACTTT,CASSIARTDNSPLHF
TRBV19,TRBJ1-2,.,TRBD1,TGTGCCAGCCACCTCGGGACAGCTAACTATGGCTACACCTTC,CASHLGTANYGYTF
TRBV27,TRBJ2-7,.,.,TGTGCCAGCAGAGATCCAACAGGGTTGTCCTACGAGCAGTACTTC,CASRDPTGLSYEQYF
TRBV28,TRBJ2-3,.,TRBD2,TGTGCCAGCAGTTTACGGGAGGCCCACATTAGCACAGATACGCAGTATTTT,CASSLREAHISTDTQYF
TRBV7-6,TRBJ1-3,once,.,TGTGCCAGCAGCTTAGCTCGGGGGGCTGGAAACACCATATATTTT,CASSLARGAGNTIYF
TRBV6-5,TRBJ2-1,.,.,TGTGCCAGCAGGGACGGGAGCTCCTACAATGAGCAGTTCTTC,CASRDGSSYNEQFF
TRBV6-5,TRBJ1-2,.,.,TGTGCCAGCAGGCGGGACGGAGGATATGGCTACACCTTC,CASRRDGGYGYTF
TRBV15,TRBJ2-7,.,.,TGTGCCACCAGCAGAGACTCTCGACCGGGACAAGGCTACGAGCAGTACTTC,CATSRDSRPGQGYEQYF
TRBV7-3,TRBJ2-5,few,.,TGTGCCAGCAGCGCCCTCGGCAGGGGTTACGGTGAGACCCAGTACTTC,CASSALGRGYGETQYF
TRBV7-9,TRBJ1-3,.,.,TGTGCCAGCAGCTTAGCCGGACACTCTGGAAACACCATATATTTT,CASSLAGHSGNTIYF
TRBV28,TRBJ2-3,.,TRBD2,TGTGCCAGCAGTCCCCCTTTTAGCGGGAGTTTCACAGATACGCAGTATTTT,CASSPPFSGSFTDTQYF
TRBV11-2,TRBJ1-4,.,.,TGTGCCAGCAGCACGCAATTCAGGGCGGGAGGTGAAAAACTGTTTTTT,CASSTQFRAGGEKLFF
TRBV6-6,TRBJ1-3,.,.,TGTGCCAGCAGTTACAGGGGTCTCCACTCTGGAAACACCATATATTTT,CASSYRGLHSGNTIYF
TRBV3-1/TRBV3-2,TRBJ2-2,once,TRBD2,TGTGCCAGCAGCCAATTAGCGGGGCCGAACACCGGGGAGCTGTTTTTT,CASSQLAGPNTGELFF
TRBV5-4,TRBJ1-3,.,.,TGTGCCAGCAGCTTGTCGCCGGGGGGAAGGTCTGGAAACACCATATATTTT,CASSLSPGGRSGNTIYF
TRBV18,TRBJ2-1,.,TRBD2,TGTGCCAGCTCACTGACTAGCGGTGACAATGAGCAGTTCTTC,CASSLTSGDNEQFF
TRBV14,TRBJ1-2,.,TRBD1,TGTGCCAGCAGCCCCACGGGACAGGGTAGGGGCGGCTACACCTTC,CASSPTGQGRGGYTF
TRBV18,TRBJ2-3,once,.,TGTGCCAGCTCGCCCGGGGTAGATACGCAGTATTTT,CASSPGVDTQYF
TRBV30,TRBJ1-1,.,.,TGTGCCTGGAGTCAGGCTGAAGCTTTCTTT,CAWSQAEAFF
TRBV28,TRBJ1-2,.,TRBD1,TGTGCCAGCAGTTTATGGGGACAGGGAGGGGATGGCTACACCTTC,CASSLWGQGGDGYTF
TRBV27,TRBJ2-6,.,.,TGTGCCAGCAGGCAGGGAACTAACTCTGGGGCCAACGTCCTGACTTTC,CASRQGTNSGANVLTF
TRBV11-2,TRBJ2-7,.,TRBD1,TGTGCCAGCAGCTCATGGACCGGGACAGGGTTCCACGAGCAGTACTTC,CASSSWTGTGFHEQYF
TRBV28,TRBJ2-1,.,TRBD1,TGTGCCAGCAGTGAGGGGACAGACAATGAGCAGTTCTTC,CASSEGTDNEQFF
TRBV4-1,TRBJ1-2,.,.,TGCGCCAGCAGCCTAAAGGGGGGGGCGGCTAACTATGGCTACACCTTC,CASSLKGGAANYGYTF
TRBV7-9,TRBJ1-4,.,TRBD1,TGTGCCAGCAGCTCGGACAGGGGTTGGGAAAAACTGTTTTTT,CASSSDRGWEKLFF
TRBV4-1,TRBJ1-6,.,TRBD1,TGCGCCAGCAGCCAGGGAGGGACAGGGGATAATTCACCCCTCCACTTT,CASSQGGTGDNSPLHF
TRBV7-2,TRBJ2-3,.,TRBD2,TGTGCCAGCAGCTTAGGCGGCGGGAGTGATACGCAGTATTTT,CASSLGGGSDTQYF
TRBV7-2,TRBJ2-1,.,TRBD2,TGTGCCAGCAGCTTCGGGCGGGAGGAATACAATGAGCAGTTCTTC,CASSFGREEYNEQFF
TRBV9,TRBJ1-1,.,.,TGTGCCAGCAGCGGGACAGAGAACACTGAAGCTTTCTTT,CASSGTENTEAFF
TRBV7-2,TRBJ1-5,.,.,TGTGCCAGCAGCTTAATGGGGGCCGCAACCCAGCCCCAGCATTTT,CASSLMGAATQPQHF
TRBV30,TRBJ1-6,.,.,TGTGCCTGGAGTGAGGACAGAAGATCACCCCTCCACTTT,CAWSEDRRSPLHF
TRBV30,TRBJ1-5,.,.,TGTGCCTGGAGTTGGGGGGGCAATCAGCCCCAGCATTTT,CAWSWGGNQPQHF
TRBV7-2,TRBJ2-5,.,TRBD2,TGTGCCAGCAGCTTAGAATTAGCGGGGCGCCTTGAGACCCAGTACTTC,CASSLELAGRLETQYF
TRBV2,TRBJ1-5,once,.,TGTGCCAGCAGGTACGAGAGGAGCAATCAGCCCCAGCATTTT,CASRYERSNQPQHF
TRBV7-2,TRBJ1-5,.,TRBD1,TGTGCCAGCAGCGACGGGACAGCAGGCAATCAGCCCCAGCATTTT,CASSDGTAGNQPQHF
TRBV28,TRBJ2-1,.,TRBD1,TGTGCCAGCACTCGACGACAGGGGTCCAATGAGCAGTTCTTC,CASTRRQGSNEQFF
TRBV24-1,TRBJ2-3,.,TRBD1,TGTGCCACCAGTGCCCGGGACAGGGCTCTAGATACGCAGTATTTT,CATSARDRALDTQYF
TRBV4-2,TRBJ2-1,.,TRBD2,TGTGCCAGCAGCCGCCGGACTAGCGGGAGTAATGAGCAGTTCTTC,CASSRRTSGSNEQFF
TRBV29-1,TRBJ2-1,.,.,TGCAGCGTTGTATCTCCGGCTGCAGGTGAGCAGTTCTTC,CSVVSPAAGEQFF
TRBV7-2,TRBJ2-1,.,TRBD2,TGTGCCAGCAGCTTACTAGCGGGAGGAACTAAGCAGTTCTTC,CASSLLAGGTKQFF